This T cell receptor (beta chain) derives from a study of T cells expressing NK-cell markers (dated by TCRdb to 2020 to 2021). A note on the overall study: TCR beta-chain repertoires were profiled in sorted CD3+CD56+NKG2C+, CD3+CD56+NKG2C- and CD3+CD56-NKG2C+ T-cell subsets from about 8 donors. Seven of the eight sequenced donors were HCMV-seropositive and one was HCMV-seronegative. The eight sequenced donors were randomly selected healthy volunteers, three men and five women. Illumina HiSeq 2000/2500, MiSeq or NextSeq was used to sequence libraries as 2 x 150 bp reads. The full study reports these points: In over five donors, the dominant CD3+CD56+NKG2C+ clonotypes were among the top 10 CD8+ clonotypes and accounted for about 1.0-7.5% of CD8+ T cells. Those dominant clonotypes were again the most abundant among CD3+CD56-NKG2C+ cells in four donors, at about 25-60.1%. Whether the expanded NKG2C-expressing T cell clones were specific for HCMV antigens was left unclear.

In the case of this clonotype: Its specific antigen is unknown.

This sample was sequenced with an Illumina HiSeq 2000. TCR beta cDNA libraries were prepared using 5'RACE template switching, which introduced a universal primer site and unique molecular identifiers. Synthesis of cDNA was primed from the TCR beta constant segment and was followed by two consecutive PCR amplification steps. The paper's processing steps were these. MIGEC was used to demultiplex reads and group the reads by UMI, and MiTCR was used to assemble and quantify clonotypes. Only TCR cDNA sequences supported by at least two reads were kept to exclude erroneous sequences. The tcR package was used for downstream repertoire analysis, and clonotypes were matched between fractions using CDR3 nucleotide sequence together with V segment. VDJmatch was used to annotate antigen specificity against VDJdb, with one amino acid substitution allowed in CDR3. Once TCRdb had reprocessed the reads, it stored one entry per CDR3 protein sequence and supplied no DNA. These V and J calls are TCRdb output, not the study's own analysis. This sample's records show a few hundred thousand distinct CDR3 sequences. The biggest ten clones account for around 4.9% of the sample.

A commercial ELISA kit detecting HCMV-specific IgG in serum was used to determine HCMV serostatus. Ficoll density gradient centrifugation was used to isolate peripheral blood mononuclear cells from blood. For CDR1 and CDR2, the germline V gene (reference sequence) lists MNHNY and SVGAGI. The cysteine opens and the phenylalanine closes a CDR3 of 13 amino acids. This entry has no DNA. Sequences were obtained from blood T cells: a sorted CD56 or NKG2C T cell subset, CD4+ or CD8+ T cells, or bulk PBMC T cells (not recorded which). The receptor was isolated from a man aged 18-69 years in good health. The V and J segments used are TRBV6-6 and TRBJ2-1; TCRdb proposes TRBD1, but this gene call is untestable without DNA. CDR3 protein: CAGRDGNYNEQFF.